This entry features one TCR beta chain sequence. Its matching antigen is unknown. Looked up from germline, CDR1 is SGHAT and CDR2 is FQNNGV. V lost 1 base, J lost 6 bases, and 3 bases lay in between. The CDR3 runs 11 residues. The data originate from a study of cytomegalovirus exposure and HLA in healthy donors. Clones were read by immunoSEQ multiplex PCR, and TCRdb kept only the in-frame ones, dropping some. Of over 250,000 clones in the sample, about 90% were seen once. The study's findings and limits: Investigators reported approximately 150 TCR beta chains as tied to cytomegalovirus.

The sequenced sample consisted of PBMCs. The rearrangement uses TRBV11-2 and TRBJ1-2; D gene uncertain. The receptor was isolated from a woman under 40 in good health and CMV-seropositive. Written as DNA, the CDR3 is TGTGCCAGCAGCTTAGGGAATGGCTACACCTTC. This sequence encodes CASSLGNGYTF.